This TCR beta chain was obtained from a study of OX40 agonist ivuxolimab in advanced cancers. Study background: Every 2 weeks, ivuxolimab was infused into the patients intravenously at between 0.01 and 10 mg/kg. Findings and limits, study-wide: The study observed clonal expansion of CD4+ and CD8+ blood T cells by week 6 at 0.1 to 3.0 mg/kg. Researchers did not determine the expanded peripheral T cells' antigen specificity.

CDR3 size: 13 residues. The V end was cut by 6 bases, the J end by 4 bases, with 9 bases between. Germline lookup yields CDR1 MNHEY and CDR2 SVGAGI. Repertoires were generated with immunoSEQ multiplex PCR, while TCRdb's copy carries only in-frame clones and drops some. Of roughly 100,000 clones listed, about nine tenths are singletons. As for this clone: Its cognate antigen is unknown.

Samples of blood were obtained at baseline, on cycle 4 day 1, and on cycle 7 day 1. This sequence joins TRBV6-5 and TRBJ2-2; D gene ambiguous. The specimen was CD4+ or CD8+ T cells sorted from blood, collected in a trial of the OX40 agonist ivuxolimab. The receptor's source is an adult with an advanced solid tumor such as melanoma, head and neck, liver or kidney cancer. The CDR3 reads CASRTFSTGELFF. The CDR3 DNA sequence: TGTGCCAGCAGAACCTTTAGCACCGGGGAGCTGTTTTTT.